In its sample, the clone carrying this T cell receptor (beta chain) was seen once. What it binds is not known. ViraFEST assay sequencing came after antigen-specific CD4+ T cells were expanded with viral peptide pools. When around 9 days of culture had elapsed, CD4+ T cells were isolated. Neither prior SARS-CoV-2 infection nor positive nucleocapsid antibodies were present in the vaccine recipients. The data belong to a study of vaccination effects on CD4 cells after COVID-19. Broader study findings: Late post-vaccination, clones induced by infection and those induced by vaccine underwent marked clonal contraction.

Repertoires were generated with immunoSEQ multiplex PCR, while TCRdb's copy carries only in-frame clones and drops some. Here the sample spans 65,000 or so clones, about 72% being singletons. Germline V gene data show CDR1 as SGHTA and CDR2 as FQGTGA. The ends lost 0 bases at V and 0 bases at J; junction bases unmatched: 5. There are 18 residues in the CDR3. The chain is built from TRBV7-3 and TRBJ2-6; 7 nucleotides agree with TRBD1. Specimen: CD4+ T cells from PBMCs cultured with HCoV-NL63 spike peptides, collected before COVID-19 vaccination. This TCR came from a human donor who received a COVID-19 vaccine. CDR3 in amino acids: CASSLTRDSYSGANVLTF. DNA for the CDR3: TGTGCCAGCAGCTTAACGAGGGACAGTTACTCTGGGGCCAACGTCCTGACTTTC.